A selection of T cell receptor beta chains follows, all from one sample in a study of vaccination effects on CD4 cells after COVID-19. These receptors' targets are unknown. Data came from immunoSEQ multiplex PCR; TCRdb stores just in-frame clones and leaves some out. The table records 20,000 to 25,000 clones, approximately 69% of them present only once. This specimen consisted of CD4+ T cells from PBMCs cultured with SARS-CoV-2 spike peptides, obtained after COVID-19 vaccination. The receptors shown here come from a human donor who received a COVID-19 vaccine. Each CDR3 is given with its conserved first and last residue. The order of the fields is clone size, J gene, CDR3 length, D gene, V gene, CDR3 DNA, CDR3 protein. D genes are given only for firm matches. Clone sizes are given selectively: once, few, many, or a class where the clone is expanded.

-	TRBJ1-1	16	TRBD1	TRBV3-1/TRBV3-2	TGTGCCAGCAGGAGATTCCAGACAGGGGGGAACACTGAAGCTTTCTTT	CASRRFQTGGNTEAFF
few	TRBJ1-2	16	-	TRBV29-1	TGCAGCGTTGAAGACTATCGACCTCACGGGGGCTATGGCTACACCTTC	CSVEDYRPHGGYGYTF
-	TRBJ2-3	18	TRBD2	TRBV18	TGTGCCAGCTCGCAATTCGCTAGACTAGCAGACAGCGTGGATACGCAGTATTTT	CASSQFARLADSVDTQYF
-	TRBJ2-1	18	TRBD2	TRBV2	TGTGCCAGCAGGGGACTAGCGGGGCGCTCAAACCGGCCAAATGAGCAGTTCTTC	CASRGLAGRSNRPNEQFF
-	TRBJ2-2	17	TRBD2	TRBV4-1	TGCGCCAGCAGCCGGGGACTAGCGGGAGAGGGCACCGGGGAGCTGTTTTTT	CASSRGLAGEGTGELFF
-	TRBJ1-5	15	-	TRBV30	TGTGCCTGGAGTGTTGGCCCTCTGGGCAATCAGCCCCAGCATTTT	CAWSVGPLGNQPQHF
-	TRBJ2-6	15	TRBD2	TRBV19	TGTGCCAGTACTAGCGGGTTCGCTGGGGCCAACGTCCTGACTTTC	CASTSGFAGANVLTF
-	TRBJ1-1	14	-	TRBV4-1	TGCGCCAGCAGGACTCAGGGAGTGAACACTGAAGCTTTCTTT	CASRTQGVNTEAFF
-	TRBJ2-3	12	-	TRBV10-1	TGCGCCAGCAGTCCGAACACAGATACGCAGTATTTT	CASSPNTDTQYF
-	TRBJ2-1	16	TRBD2	TRBV5-1	TGCGCCAGCAGCCTTGTTCTGCGGGGGGGTACCAATGAGCAGTTCTTC	CASSLVLRGGTNEQFF
-	TRBJ2-7	18	TRBD1	TRBV4-2	TGTGCCAGCAGCCAAGATAGGGACAGGGCCGGTTCCCTCTACGAGCAGTACTTC	CASSQDRDRAGSLYEQYF
-	TRBJ1-6	13	-	TRBV6-4	TGTGCCAGCAGTCGGGACGAACATTCACCCCTCCACTTT	CASSRDEHSPLHF
few	TRBJ1-1	15	-	TRBV3-1/TRBV3-2	TGTGCCAGCAGCCAAGACTACACCAGGAACACTGAAGCTTTCTTT	CASSQDYTRNTEAFF
-	TRBJ2-7	17	-	TRBV5-5	TGTGCCAGCAGCTTGGCCGCATGGGCCGGTAGCAGAAACGAGCAGTACTTC	CASSLAAWAGSRNEQYF
-	TRBJ1-6	13	-	TRBV3-1/TRBV3-2	TGTGCCAGCAGCCAAACCCGGGATTCACCCCTCCACTTT	CASSQTRDSPLHF
-	TRBJ1-5	15	-	TRBV9	TGTGCCAGCAGTCCCTCGACCCGCGTCAATCAGCCCCAGCATTTT	CASSPSTRVNQPQHF
-	TRBJ2-5	15	-	TRBV6-5	TGTGCCAGCGGCATCAGGGCTTTCCCCAAAGAGACCCAGTACTTC	CASGIRAFPKETQYF
-	TRBJ1-2	16	TRBD1	TRBV6-5	TGTGCCAGCAGTTACTCGGGACAGGGGCTGAGAAGCGGCTACACCTTC	CASSYSGQGLRSGYTF
-	TRBJ2-3	15	-	TRBV6-5	TGTGCCAGCAACGGAGGGCCAAGAGGGCCAGATACGCAGTATTTT	CASNGGPRGPDTQYF
-	TRBJ1-2	14	-	TRBV6-6	TGTGCCAGCAGTTACAACAGGGAGAGAGATGGCTACACCTTC	CASSYNRERDGYTF
few	TRBJ1-5	15	-	TRBV15	TGTGCCACCAGCACTGGTGCGAATAGCAATCAGCCCCAGCATTTT	CATSTGANSNQPQHF
-	TRBJ1-1	13	-	TRBV14	TGTGCCAGCAGCTCCGGGACCAACACTGAAGCTTTCTTT	CASSSGTNTEAFF
-	TRBJ1-3	15	-	TRBV5-1	TGCGCCAGCAGCCAGTCCAGTTACTCTGGAAACACCATATATTTT	CASSQSSYSGNTIYF